This entry is about one TCR beta chain. CDR1 is SGHTA and CDR2 is FQGTGA in the germline V gene. The CDR3 sequence is 15 residues long. The V gene lost 2 bases and the J gene lost 3 bases, with 11 bases spanning the gap. Sequencing was performed with immunoSEQ multiplex PCR; in TCRdb, only in-frame clones are kept and a portion is missing. The profile shows 40,000 or so clones, roughly 77% of them singletons. The sample is drawn from a study of T cells in localized non-small cell lung cancer. Material: PBMCs, obtained before any cancer treatment. This TCR was recovered from a woman aged 40 to 75 with stage II squamous cell lung carcinoma. V is TRBV7-3 and J is TRBJ2-1; unclear D gene. The CDR3 nucleotides read TGTGCCAGCAGCTTAGAACAGAGCGTCTACAATGAGCAGTTCTTC. This translates into CASSLEQSVYNEQFF.